The 12 T cell receptor beta chains given below trace back to one sample, sequenced in a study of Ad26.COV2.S vaccination and SARS-CoV-2 variants. Treatment indicated: roughly 18 received Ad26.COV2.S at low or high dose, single or two shots; 5 received placebo; per-sample allocation not given. Specimen acquisition occurred on day 63 following the initial vaccine or placebo injection. The repertoire was sequenced with immunoSEQ multiplex PCR; TCRdb's copy has only in-frame clones and lacks some. Among approximately 250,000 clones, around nine tenths were seen once, and the ten largest hold just under 3%. Sequenced material: peripheral blood, taken in a trial of Ad26.COV2.S vaccine versus placebo. The receptors stem from a person aged 18-65 years who received the Ad26.COV2.S COVID-19 vaccine or a placebo.

The J gene is TRBJ2-7, the V gene TRBV10-2, with 8 bases matching TRBD1. CDR3 size: 13 residues. Germline trimming cut 4 bases from V and 6 bases from J; bases unmatched to any gene: 5. The germline V gene encodes CDR1 WSHSY and CDR2 SAAADI. In DNA, the CDR3 is TGCGCCAGCAGTGGACAGGGGCCCTTCGAGCAGTACGTC. This translates into CASSGQGPFEQYV.

The DNA of the CDR3 is TGTGCCAGCAGTTACCGGGCCCCGAACACCGGGGAGCTGTTTTTT. Its translation: CASSYRAPNTGELFF. This chain joins TRBV6-5 and TRBJ2-2; no clear D gene. Germline CDR1 reads MNHEY; CDR2 reads SVGAGI. CDR3 length: 15 amino acids. Between the trimmed V and J ends, which lost 2 bases and 0 bases, there was a span of 7 bases.

The chain joins TRBV27 to TRBJ2-7; D is unclear. This CDR3 spans 17 amino acids. Germline loops: CDR1 MNHEY, CDR2 SMNVEV (reference sequence). The V gene lost 4 bases and the J gene lost 0 bases, with 19 bases spanning the gap. CDR3 sequence (DNA): TGTGCCAGCAGTTCGTCGACTGGTCGAAAAGGCTCCTACGAGCAGTACGTC. Protein product: CASSSSTGRKGSYEQYV.

This clone was seen a handful of times. This sample also contains other DNA sequences that code for the same CDR3. The chain joins TRBV3-1 (or the pseudogene TRBV3-2) to TRBJ2-2; D may be TRBD1 (5 bases). Trimming took off 2 bases at V and 4 bases at J, with 5 bases between the two ends. The CDR3 extends over 13 amino acids. The germline V gene has CDR1 LGHDT and CDR2 YNNKEL (reference sequence). CDR3 nucleotide sequence: TGTGCCAGCAGCCAAAGGGGCACCGGGGAGCTGTTTTTT. Encoded protein: CASSQRGTGELFF.

This chain uses TRBV27 with TRBJ2-2; no clear D gene. Trimming pared 5 bases from V and 2 bases from J, leaving 6 bases between. Germline assignment: CDR1 MNHEY and CDR2 SMNVEV (reference sequence). The CDR3 runs 13 residues. The CDR3 region has the DNA TGTGCCAGCAGTCCACGTAACACCGGGGAGCTGTTTTTT. It translates to CASSPRNTGELFF.

The chain employs TRBV6-2 or TRBV6-3 and TRBJ2-7; weak D call: TRBD2 (6 bases). The CDR3 runs 18 residues. Germline loops: CDR1 MNHEY, CDR2 SVGEGT. Deletions cut 2 bases from V and 6 bases from J, with 26 bases between. CDR3 bases: TGTGCCAGCAGTTACCCGACGGGGGAGCGGGCGCCATTTAGCGAGCAGTACGTC. This codes for CASSYPTGERAPFSEQYV.

This chain connects TRBV11-3 to TRBJ2-1; D remains ambiguous. V lost 11 bases to trimming and J lost 5 bases, with 16 bases between them. The CDR3 is 13 amino acids. The germline V gene has CDR1 SGHNT and CDR2 YENEEA. In DNA, the CDR3 is TGTGCCTGCGCGCGGAGATCTAACAATGAGCAGTTCTTC. It yields the protein CACARRSNNEQFF.

The J gene is TRBJ1-6, the V gene TRBV6-1; a possible D gene is TRBD1 (6 bases). The CDR3 is 15 amino acids. Germline V gene lookup returns CDR1 MNHNS and CDR2 SASEGT. V was cut by 3 bases and J by 10 bases, with 16 bases left in between. CDR3 amino acids: CASSEIGGVASPLHF. The CDR3 DNA is TGTGCCAGCAGTGAGATAGGGGGAGTTGCGTCACCCCTCCACTTT.

This chain connects TRBV7-9 to TRBJ2-1; 14 nucleotides match TRBD2. This CDR3 contains 15 residues. V gave up 4 bases and J gave up 9 bases; unmatched junction bases: 5. CDR1 and CDR2 (germline): SEHNR, FQNEAQ (reference sequence). The chain's CDR3 is CASSSGLAGVGEQFF. CDR3 bases: TGTGCCAGCAGCTCGGGACTAGCGGGAGTAGGTGAGCAGTTCTTC. Full variable domain (outside the CDR3, taken from reference TRBV7-9 and TRBJ2-1): DTGVSQNPRHKITKRGQNVTFRCDPISEHNRLYWYRQTLGQGPEFLTYFQNEAQLEKSRLLSDRFSAERPKGSFSTLEIQRTEQGDSAMYLCASSSGLAGVGEQFFGPGTRLTVL.

The J gene is TRBJ2-1, the V gene TRBV6-4; 7 bases line up with TRBD2. CDR3 length: 15 amino acids. Losses at the gene ends were 6 bases for V and 0 bases for J; bases not matched to a gene: 5. Germline assignment: CDR1 MRHNA and CDR2 SNTAGT. CDR3 residues: CASSPGRDSYNEQFF. The CDR3 bases are TGTGCCAGCAGCCCAGGGAGGGACTCCTACAATGAGCAGTTCTTC.

The chain combines TRBV4-3 with TRBJ2-7, with D maybe TRBD1 (6 bases). This CDR3 is 16 amino acids long. Per the germline V gene, CDR1 is LGHNA and CDR2 is YSLEER. V was cut by 0 bases and J by 2 bases, with 14 bases left in between. Here the CDR3 reads CASSQDLTGRAYEQYV. In DNA, the CDR3 is TGCGCCAGCAGCCAAGATCTGACAGGTAGAGCCTACGAGCAGTACGTC.

J is TRBJ2-3 and V is TRBV19; D ambiguous. Germline CDR1 and CDR2: LNHDA and SQIVND (reference sequence). The CDR3 contains 15 residues. V lost 6 bases and J 0 bases, leaving 13 bases between the germline ends. This CDR3 reads CASSSPRASTDTQYF. The CDR3, as DNA: TGTGCCAGTAGCTCCCCTCGGGCGAGCACAGATACGCAGTATTTT.